This TCR beta chain is drawn from a study of vaccination effects on CD4 cells after COVID-19. At the level of the study: The vaccine given was either BNT162b2 or mRNA-1273, in two doses.

Sequencing was performed with immunoSEQ multiplex PCR; in TCRdb, only in-frame clones are kept and a portion is missing. The table includes under 80,000 clones, about four fifths detected once. Ahead of sequencing, the ViraFEST assay grew antigen-specific CD4+ T cells using viral peptide pools. When less than 11 days of culture had elapsed, CD4+ T cells were isolated. Negative nucleocapsid antibody tests before and after vaccination confirmed no previous SARS-CoV-2 infection. Cultures used more than 1.5 million PBMC per well, approximately 9.6 IU/ml IL-2 and 10 ug/ml peptides. This CDR3 contains 12 residues. The V end lost 5 bases, the J end lost 6 bases, and 10 bases lay between the germline ends. Looked up from germline, CDR1 is MNHEY and CDR2 is SVGAGI. Worth noting for this clone: Its antigen is currently unknown.

The sample consisted of CD4+ T cells from PBMCs cultured with SARS-CoV-2 spike peptides, taken before COVID-19 vaccination. The chain couples TRBV6-5 to TRBJ1-2; D unclear. The sequence derives from a human donor who received a COVID-19 vaccine. The CDR3 DNA reads as TGTGCCAGCAGTAACAGAGCTCATGGCTACACCTTC. Translating it yields CASSNRAHGYTF.